This record looks at one TCR beta chain sequence and its context. Adults between roughly 18 and 89 years of age took part from fewer than 30 US areas. This specimen comes from a study of blood T cell repertoires in COVID-19. Looking at the study overall: COVID-19 samples from acute and convalescent phases originated in the United States, Italy and Spain. The analysed material was cDNA or gDNA that came from T cells, B-cell-depleted T cells, or PBMCs.

Original handling: The assay estimated nucleated cells by amplifying reference gene primers. Using immunoSEQ multiplex PCR, the repertoire was profiled, and TCRdb retains in-frame clones only, with some absent. Clonal size and the V and J genes are those of that table, whereas D and trimming came from the DNA. Counted here are hundreds of thousands of clones, 65% to 90% occurring once; the ten biggest clones make up 3.8%. This receptor was obtained from a woman in her 40s with acute COVID-19. The sequenced sample consisted of PBMCs or T cells enriched from blood (not recorded which).

The CDR3 is CASIPNGGTPNSPLHF. CDR3 DNA: TGTGCCAGCATCCCGAACGGGGGAACTCCAAATTCACCCCTCCACTTT. J is TRBJ1-6 and V is TRBV7-9, with D possibly TRBD1 on 5 matching bases. The CDR3 is made up of 16 amino acids. Germline V lookup: CDR1 SEHNR, CDR2 FQNEAQ (reference sequence). The V and J ends lost 7 bases and 7 bases respectively, with 20 bases between them.